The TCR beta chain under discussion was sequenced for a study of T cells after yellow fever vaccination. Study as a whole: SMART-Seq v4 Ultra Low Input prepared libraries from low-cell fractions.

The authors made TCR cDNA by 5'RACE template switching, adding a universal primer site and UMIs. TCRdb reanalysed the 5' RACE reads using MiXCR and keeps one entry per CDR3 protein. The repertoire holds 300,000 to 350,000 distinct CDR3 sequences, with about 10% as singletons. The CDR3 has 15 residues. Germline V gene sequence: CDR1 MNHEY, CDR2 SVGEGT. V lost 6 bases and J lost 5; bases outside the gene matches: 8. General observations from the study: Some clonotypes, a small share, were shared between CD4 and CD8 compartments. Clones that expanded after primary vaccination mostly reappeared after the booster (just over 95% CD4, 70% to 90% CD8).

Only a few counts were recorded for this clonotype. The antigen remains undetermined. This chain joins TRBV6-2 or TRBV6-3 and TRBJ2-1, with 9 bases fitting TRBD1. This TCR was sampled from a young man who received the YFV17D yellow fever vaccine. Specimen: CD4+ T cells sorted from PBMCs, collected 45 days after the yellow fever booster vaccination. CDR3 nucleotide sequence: TGTGCCAGCAGCAGGGGACAGGGTCGCAACAATGAGCAGTTCTTC. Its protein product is CASSRGQGRNNEQFF.